Below, 32 T cell receptor beta chains from the same sample are listed, as sequenced in a study of blood T cell repertoires in COVID-19. Produced via immunoSEQ multiplex PCR; TCRdb's table is partial and in-frame only. The table lists about 150,000 clones, roughly nine tenths of them singletons, with about 0.55% in the top ten. Sequenced input: peripheral blood. Receptors were obtained from a man aged 50-59 years with acute or convalescent COVID-19.

The gene calls are TRBV5-1 and TRBJ1-3; 7 nucleotides align to TRBD1. From germline, CDR1 is SGHRS and CDR2 YFSETQ. With V trimmed by 1 base and J by 2 bases, 3 bases remained unmatched. CDR3 length: 15 amino acids. The CDR3 sequence: CASSLTGETGNTIYF. The CDR3 region has the DNA TGCGCCAGCAGCTTGACAGGGGAGACTGGAAACACCATATATTTT.

The V and J genes are TRBV7-6 and TRBJ1-3; D is uncertain. Germline CDR1 is SGHVS and CDR2 is FNYEAQ. V was cut by 0 bases and J by 0 bases, with 9 bases left in between. CDR3 length: 16 amino acids. In DNA form, the CDR3 reads TGTGCCAGCAGCTTAGCCCCGGGATACTCTGGAAACACCATATATTTT. Residues: CASSLAPGYSGNTIYF.

The rearrangement uses TRBV27 and TRBJ2-7; 9 nucleotides line up with TRBD2. The ends lost 6 bases at V and 2 bases at J; junction bases unmatched: 11. The CDR3 runs 16 residues. Germline V gives CDR1 MNHEY, CDR2 SMNVEV (reference sequence). CDR3 nucleotides: TGTGCCAGCAGGAGGGGCGGACTAGCGCCGACCTACGAGCAGTACTTC. Amino acids: CASRRGGLAPTYEQYF.

The rearrangement uses TRBV7-8 and TRBJ1-2; D is unclear. V lost 0 bases, J lost 5 bases, and 10 bases lay in between. Germline V gene data show CDR1 as SGHVS and CDR2 as FQNEAQ. The CDR3 consists of 14 residues. CDR3 sequence: CASSLAGMPYGYTF. As DNA, the CDR3 is TGTGCCAGCAGCTTAGCCGGGATGCCGTATGGCTACACCTTC.

V gene TRBV12-3 or TRBV12-4 combines with J gene TRBJ2-7; 10 bases align to TRBD1. J was trimmed by 5 bases and V by 6 bases; bases with no gene match: 4. The CDR3 totals 13 residues. This CDR3 is CASSDRGRHEQYF. CDR3 sequence (DNA): TGTGCCAGCAGCGACAGGGGGCGGCACGAGCAGTACTTC.

The V call is TRBV5-8, the J call TRBJ1-3, with a possible D match to TRBD1 (5 bases). Germline CDR1 SGHTS, CDR2 YDEGEE. V lost 2 bases and J 0 bases, leaving 12 bases between the germline ends. The CDR3 loop spans 16 amino acids. CDR3 DNA: TGTGCCAGCAGCTTTCCGGGGGTCTACTCTGGAAACACCATATATTTT. Translation: CASSFPGVYSGNTIYF.

This clone was recorded once. The genes are TRBV19 and TRBJ1-1; D perhaps matches TRBD1 (6 bases). The V end was cut by 8 bases, the J end by 5 bases, with 24 bases between. Germline loops: CDR1 LNHDA, CDR2 SQIVND (reference sequence). This CDR3 comprises 16 residues. The DNA for the CDR3 is TGTGCCAGTCAACCCGACAGGTTTGCCCGGGGAACTGAAGCTTTCTTT. It codes for CASQPDRFARGTEAFF.

This clone was found a few times. The rearrangement links TRBV12-3 or TRBV12-4 to TRBJ2-2; the match to TRBD1 covers 7 bases. The CDR3 contains 12 residues. J was trimmed by 5 bases and V by 9 bases; bases with no gene match: 3. The CDR3 loop is CASSRGTGELFF. The CDR3 DNA reads TGTGCCAGTTCCAGGGGGACCGGGGAGCTGTTTTTT.

The chain has TRBV27 and TRBJ2-7, with 7 bases that match TRBD2. Germline CDR1 and CDR2: MNHEY and SMNVEV (reference sequence). CDR3 length: 14 amino acids. J lost 5 bases, V lost 3 bases, and 7 bases had no gene match. The CDR3 region has the DNA TGTGCCAGCAGTTTGGGGGGAGGGTCGCACGAGCAGTACTTC. This codes for CASSLGGGSHEQYF.

This clone showed up just once. The chain links TRBV18 to TRBJ2-3; D possibly corresponds to TRBD1 (5 bases). Trimming took 4 bases from V and 2 from J, leaving 13 bases between them. CDR1 and CDR2 (germline): KGHSH, LQKENI. The CDR3 is 15 residues long. The CDR3 reads CASSLRKGPTDTQYF. Written as DNA, the CDR3 is TGTGCCAGCTCACTCCGCAAGGGGCCCACAGATACGCAGTATTTT. The full variable domain, in which reference TRBV18 and TRBJ2-3 provide the parts outside the CDR3, is NAGVMQNPRHLVRRRGQEARLRCSPMKGHSHVYWYRQLPEEGLKFMVYLQKENIIDESGMPKERFSAEFPKEGPSILRIQQVVRGDSAAYFCASSLRKGPTDTQYFGPGTRLTVL.

The CDR3 coding sequence is TGTGCCAGTAGTTCCTCCCCGATGGCGGGAGTATCCTACAATGAGCAGTTCTTC. It translates to CASSSSPMAGVSYNEQFF. This chain joins TRBV19 and TRBJ2-1, with TRBD2 matching 7 bases. The CDR3 totals 18 residues. Germline V gene sequence: CDR1 LNHDA, CDR2 SQIVND (reference sequence). The junction had 14 bases not matched to a gene; V was cut back by 5 bases and J by 1 base.

This sequence joins TRBV12-3 or TRBV12-4 and TRBJ1-2; 8 bases are shared with TRBD1. J lost 4 bases, V lost 5 bases, and 3 bases had no gene match. The CDR3 runs 13 residues. The CDR3 DNA follows: TGTGCCAGCAGTCGGGACAGGTTCTATGGCTACACCTTC. This codes for CASSRDRFYGYTF.

The V call is TRBV6-2 or TRBV6-3, the J call TRBJ1-2; 8 bases align to TRBD1. V trimming: 0 bases; J trimming: 8 bases; junction bases outside the gene matches: 11. CDR1 and CDR2 (germline): MNHEY, SVGEGT. The CDR3 loop spans 16 amino acids. The CDR3 spells CASSYSFDRGELGYTF. The CDR3 DNA is TGTGCCAGCAGTTACTCTTTCGACAGGGGAGAACTGGGCTACACCTTC.

The CDR3 protein is CASSSGLAGTTDTQYF. CDR3 bases: TGTGCCAGCAGCTCAGGACTAGCGGGGACCACAGATACGCAGTATTTT. The chain carries TRBV7-9 and TRBJ2-3; 12 nucleotides agree with TRBD2. Germline V gives CDR1 SEHNR, CDR2 FQNEAQ (reference sequence). This CDR3 has 16 amino acids. Germline trimming cut 4 bases from V and 2 bases from J; bases unmatched to any gene: 4.

The chain joins TRBV5-4 to TRBJ2-7; 11 nucleotides match TRBD1. CDR3 size: 15 residues. V dropped 0 bases and J dropped 2; count of bases not matched to a gene: 1. Per the germline V gene, CDR1 is SGHNT and CDR2 is YYREEE (reference sequence). This chain's CDR3 is CASSLGGQGAYEQYF. As DNA, the CDR3 is TGTGCCAGCAGCTTGGGGGGACAGGGGGCCTACGAGCAGTACTTC.

This clone was picked up a small number of times. J is TRBJ1-5 and V is TRBV7-2; TRBD1 aligns across 7 bases. The CDR3 is 13 residues long. Germline CDR1 is SGHTA and CDR2 is FQGNSA. J was trimmed by 9 bases and V by 4 bases; bases with no gene match: 6. CDR3 in DNA: TGTGCCAGCAGCTCGACAGGGACGGGGCCCCAGCATTTT. Translating gives CASSSTGTGPQHF. The full variable domain, rest sourced from reference TRBV7-2 and TRBJ1-5, is GAGVSQSPSNKVTEKGKDVELRCDPISGHTALYWYRQSLGQGLEFLIYFQGNSAPDKSGLPSDRFSAERTGGSVSTLTIQRTQQEDSAVYLCASSSTGTGPQHFGDGTRLSIL.

This chain joins TRBV2 and TRBJ2-6; 7 bases are a match to TRBD2. The germline V gene has CDR1 SNHLY and CDR2 FYNNEI. V lost 4 bases and J lost 0; bases outside the gene matches: 6. The CDR3 contains 17 residues. DNA of the CDR3: TGTGCCAGCAGTGGGGGGAGGGGAAGCTCTGGGGCCAACGTCCTGACTTTC. This encodes CASSGGRGSSGANVLTF.

The V gene is TRBV11-2, the J gene TRBJ2-1; D might be TRBD2 (6 bases). This CDR3 is 14 amino acids long. Trimming stripped 0 bases from V and 6 bases from J, with 9 bases between. In germline, CDR1 is SGHAT, CDR2 FQNNGV. The chain's CDR3 is CASSLDGGSNEQFF. CDR3 coding DNA: TGTGCCAGCAGCTTAGATGGGGGGAGCAATGAGCAGTTCTTC.

The chain is built from TRBV28 and TRBJ2-3, with D perhaps TRBD1 (6 bases). The ends were cut back, 6 bases at V and 1 base at J, with 17 bases in the middle. From germline, CDR1 is MDHEN and CDR2 SYDVKM. This CDR3 comprises 16 residues. The DNA of the CDR3 is TGTGCCAGCAGCCGAGTAGGGGGAGCGGGCACAGATACGCAGTATTTT. This codes for CASSRVGGAGTDTQYF.

This chain links TRBV4-2 with TRBJ2-7; D may be TRBD2 (6 bases). The ends were cut back, 1 base at V and 1 base at J, with 11 bases in the middle. The CDR3 runs 15 residues. Germline CDR1 reads LGHNA; CDR2 reads YNFKEQ. The CDR3 DNA is TGTGCCAGCAGCCAAGTTAGCGGCCAGTCCTACGAGCAGTACTTC. Protein sequence: CASSQVSGQSYEQYF.

This clone was observed once. CDR3 in DNA: TGTGCCAGCAGTCTAGCGGGGATCGGAACAGATACGCAGTATTTT. It is translated as CASSLAGIGTDTQYF. This chain joins TRBV28 and TRBJ2-3; 9 bases are shared with TRBD2. This CDR3 is 15 amino acids long. Germline V lookup: CDR1 MDHEN, CDR2 SYDVKM. Trimming cost V 5 bases and J 3 bases; bases outside gene matches: 6.

This clone has a single count. The chain links TRBV27 to TRBJ1-5; D possibly corresponds to TRBD1 (6 bases). CDR1 is MNHEY and CDR2 is SMNVEV in the germline V gene (reference sequence). This CDR3 contains 14 residues. Trimming took 5 bases from V and 2 from J, leaving 10 bases between them. CDR3 region: CASSGGAGNQPQHF. CDR3 coding DNA: TGTGCCAGCAGTGGGGGCGCGGGCAATCAGCCCCAGCATTTT.

The V and J genes are TRBV12-3 or TRBV12-4 and TRBJ1-4, with D tentatively TRBD1 (6 bases). CDR3 length: 13 amino acids. The V end lost 3 bases, the J end lost 8 bases, and 10 bases lay between the germline ends. CDR3 amino acids: CASSFGQSEKLFF. In nucleotides, the CDR3 is TGTGCCAGCAGTTTCGGACAGAGCGAAAAACTGTTTTTT.

CDR3: CASSPGQGYDYGYTF. Written as DNA, the CDR3 is TGCGCCAGCAGCCCGGGACAGGGGTATGACTATGGCTACACCTTC. The V call is TRBV5-1, the J call TRBJ1-2; TRBD1 aligns across 10 bases. The germline gives CDR1 SGHRS, CDR2 YFSETQ. This CDR3 has 15 amino acids. Trimming at V came to 4 bases and at J to 3 bases, leaving 6 bases not matched to a gene.

The chain links TRBV10-3 to TRBJ1-1; no clear D. This CDR3 spans 13 amino acids. Germline CDR1 is ENHRY and CDR2 is SYGVKD. V was cut by 4 bases and J by 1 base, with 7 bases left in between. This chain's CDR3 is CAISGQSNTEAFF. The CDR3 bases are TGTGCCATCAGTGGGCAATCGAACACTGAAGCTTTCTTT.

The chain has TRBV19 and TRBJ1-2, with D possibly being TRBD1 (5 bases). Germline V gene lookup returns CDR1 LNHDA and CDR2 SQIVND (reference sequence). This CDR3 comprises 13 residues. The V end was cut by 7 bases, the J end by 3 bases, with 12 bases between. The CDR3 DNA is TGTGCCAGTACCCGATCAGGGCACTATGGCTACACCTTC. Its protein is CASTRSGHYGYTF. Filled out from reference TRBV19 and TRBJ1-2, the complete variable domain reads DGGITQSPKYLFRKEGQNVTLSCEQNLNHDAMYWYRQDPGQGLRLIYYSQIVNDFQKGDIAEGYSVSREKKESFPLTVTSAQKNPTAFYLCASTRSGHYGYTFGSGTRLTVV.

This chain links TRBV6-6 with TRBJ1-1, with D maybe TRBD1 (5 bases). The CDR3 is 14 amino acids. V shed 6 bases and J shed 3 bases, with 14 bases lying between them. Germline-derived CDR1 and CDR2 are MNHNY and SVGAGI (reference sequence). CDR3 in DNA: TGTGCCAGCAGCCTAGGGGTCTATTACACTGAAGCTTTCTTT. This encodes CASSLGVYYTEAFF.

This chain uses TRBV28 with TRBJ2-3; no firm D call. CDR1 is MDHEN, CDR2 SYDVKM, per germline. CDR3 length: 12 amino acids. The germline V and J ends were trimmed by 3 bases and 6 bases, with 7 bases remaining between them. The CDR3 here is CASSLPGDTQYF. CDR3 DNA sequence: TGTGCCAGCAGTTTGCCCGGGGATACGCAGTATTTT.

The V call is TRBV28, the J call TRBJ1-5; 8 bases map to TRBD1. This CDR3 has 19 residues. V was pared by 3 bases and J by 0 bases, with 13 bases of the junction left unmatched. Germline V lookup: CDR1 MDHEN, CDR2 SYDVKM. CDR3 in DNA: TGTGCCAGCAGTTTCCCTCGAACCTCAGGGGGCTTTAGCAATCAGCCCCAGCATTTT. Translated, it gives CASSFPRTSGGFSNQPQHF.

V usage is TRBV19 and J usage is TRBJ1-2, with 8 bases aligning to TRBD1. The CDR3 contains 15 residues. J was trimmed by 1 base and V by 8 bases; bases with no gene match: 9. The V gene's germline CDR1 is LNHDA and CDR2 SQIVND (reference sequence). The CDR3: CASGFGQGYNYGYTF. Written as DNA, the CDR3 is TGTGCCAGTGGCTTCGGACAGGGCTATAACTATGGCTACACCTTC.

The table lists this clone with a count of one. The chain recombines TRBV10-3 with TRBJ2-1; 8 nucleotides align to TRBD1. CDR1 is ENHRY and CDR2 is SYGVKD in the germline V gene. The ends lost 2 bases at V and 2 bases at J; junction bases unmatched: 5. CDR3 length: 16 amino acids. CDR3 coding DNA: TGTGCCATCAGTGAGGTTCGGACAGGGACCTACAATGAGCAGTTCTTC. Translation gives CAISEVRTGTYNEQFF.

This clone was counted once. V is TRBV19 and J is TRBJ1-1; D not certain. V lost 6 bases, J lost 7 bases, and 21 bases lay in between. The CDR3 loop spans 15 amino acids. Germline V gene data show CDR1 as LNHDA and CDR2 as SQIVND (reference sequence). The CDR3 DNA follows: TGTGCCAGTAGAAGGGTGTCCGATGGAGGTGGTGAAGCTTTCTTT. Translating gives CASRRVSDGGGEAFF. Looking up the rest from reference TRBV19 and TRBJ1-1 gives the full variable domain: DGGITQSPKYLFRKEGQNVTLSCEQNLNHDAMYWYRQDPGQGLRLIYYSQIVNDFQKGDIAEGYSVSREKKESFPLTVTSAQKNPTAFYLCASRRVSDGGGEAFFGQGTRLTVV.